This TCR beta chain was obtained from a study of shared clonotypes between healthy human individuals. Overall study results and limits: An effect of sequencing depth on clonotype sharing among donors was expected. Against clonotypes common to all four donors, non-shared ones had lower generation probabilities.

Each of the donors was a healthy adult who was HIV-negative and had not had a recent acute infection or vaccination. Donors were Caucasian adults residing in Nashville, Tennessee, USA. This clone appeared once. As yet, its antigen is unknown. Some clones are missing from TCRdb's copy, which holds only in-frame ones; the method was immunoSEQ multiplex PCR. The sample includes about 1 million clones, about 76% of them seen just once. There are 17 residues in the CDR3. V was trimmed by 0 bases and J by 6 bases, leaving 21 bases between them. The V gene's germline CDR1 is LGHNA and CDR2 YNFKEQ. Sample: memory CD4+ T cells sorted from blood. Subset noted: CD45RA-negative fraction. This receptor was obtained from a man younger than 35 in good health. The gene calls are TRBV4-2 and TRBJ2-7; possible D gene TRBD2, 5 bases. The CDR3 DNA is TGTGCCAGCAGCCAAGATTCCTCCGGCGGGTTCTACTCCGAGCAGTACTTC. Translated, it gives CASSQDSSGGFYSEQYF.